A selection of T cell receptor beta chains follows, all from one sample in a study of T cell changes during pregnancy in multiple sclerosis. Data came from immunoSEQ multiplex PCR; TCRdb stores just in-frame clones and leaves some out. The sample lists around 53,000 clones, 92% occurring once. The source was CD4+ T cells from peripheral blood mononuclear cells, collected after pregnancy. The receptors derive from a female donor with multiple sclerosis, enrolled in a pregnancy study. Both conserved end residues are part of each CDR3. D genes are given only for firm matches. Size tells how often a clone was seen (once, few, many) or the class of an expanded clone, and some rows leave it out.

v_call,j_call,clone_size,d_call,cdr3_aa,cdr3_nt
TRBV6-5,TRBJ2-1,NA,TRBD2,CASRKIGTSGGEGFF,TGTGCCAGCAGGAAGATAGGGACTAGCGGGGGGGAGGGGTTCTTC
TRBV4-3,TRBJ2-3,NA,TRBD2,CASSQDPPAGATDTQYF,TGCGCCAGCAGCCAAGATCCACCAGCGGGGGCCACAGATACGCAGTATTTT
TRBV30,TRBJ2-7,NA,TRBD2,CAWSSSGFSYEQYF,TGTGCCTGGAGTTCTAGCGGATTCTCCTACGAGCAGTACTTC
TRBV7-3,TRBJ1-1,NA,NA,CASSLGPQGMNTEAFF,TGTGCCAGCAGCTTGGGCCCACAGGGAATGAACACTGAAGCTTTCTTT
TRBV7-9,TRBJ2-7,NA,NA,CASSLPGGGPYF,TGTGCCAGCAGCTTACCTGGGGGGGGGCCCTACTTC
TRBV7-3,TRBJ2-2,once,NA,CASSFRRTVGGELFF,TGTGCCAGCAGCTTTCGACGGACTGTGGGCGGGGAGCTGTTTTTT
TRBV7-8,TRBJ2-7,few,TRBD1,CASSLGQGADEQYF,TGTGCCAGCAGCCTGGGACAGGGGGCAGATGAGCAGTACTTC
TRBV11-2,TRBJ1-1,once,NA,CASSLTGPTEAFF,TGTGCCAGCAGCCTCACAGGGCCCACTGAAGCTTTCTTT
TRBV9,TRBJ2-7,NA,NA,CASSVGGPYEQYF,TGTGCCAGCAGCGTAGGAGGGCCCTACGAGCAGTACTTC
TRBV19,TRBJ2-1,NA,NA,CASSIRVQEANEQFF,TGTGCCAGTAGTATACGAGTACAAGAGGCTAATGAGCAGTTCTTC
TRBV20-1,TRBJ2-2,NA,NA,CSASISGELFF,TGCAGTGCTAGTATCTCCGGGGAGCTGTTTTTT
TRBV5-1,TRBJ2-3,NA,NA,CASSYLAVSTDTQYF,TGCGCCAGCAGTTATCTAGCAGTTAGCACAGATACGCAGTATTTT
TRBV7-2,TRBJ1-1,NA,NA,CASSSQRVGTEAFF,TGTGCCAGCAGTTCCCAGAGGGTTGGCACTGAAGCTTTCTTT
TRBV7-6,TRBJ1-5,NA,NA,CASSLWADQPQHF,TGTGCCAGCAGCTTATGGGCAGATCAGCCCCAGCATTTT
TRBV11-3,TRBJ1-3,NA,TRBD1,CASSPGTDSGNTIYF,TGTGCCAGCAGCCCCGGGACAGACTCTGGAAACACCATATATTTT
TRBV30,TRBJ2-7,NA,TRBD2,CAWSVLADTYEQYF,TGTGCCTGGAGTGTACTAGCGGATACCTACGAGCAGTACTTC
TRBV6-4,TRBJ2-3,NA,TRBD2,CASKHLAGGPGTQYF,TGTGCCAGCAAGCACCTAGCGGGGGGGCCCGGCACGCAGTATTTT
TRBV7-7,TRBJ2-6,NA,NA,CASSTRISGANVLTF,TGTGCTAGCAGTACTAGAATCTCTGGGGCCAACGTCCTGACTTTC
TRBV19,TRBJ1-5,NA,NA,CASSKSPGANSNQPQHF,TGTGCCAGTAGTAAGTCCCCAGGGGCCAATAGCAATCAGCCCCAGCATTTT
TRBV14,TRBJ2-1,NA,NA,CASSQDENTFNEQFF,TGTGCCAGCAGCCAAGATGAGAATACGTTCAATGAGCAGTTCTTC
TRBV6-5,TRBJ1-1,NA,TRBD1,CASSSPDRGPLTEAFF,TGTGCCAGCAGTTCCCCCGACAGGGGACCGCTCACTGAAGCTTTCTTT
TRBV6-6,TRBJ2-5,NA,TRBD1,CASSSRQGETQYF,TGTGCCAGCAGTTCCCGACAGGGAGAGACCCAGTACTTC
TRBV5-5,TRBJ1-3,NA,NA,CASSSLDSPVGNTIYF,TGTGCCAGCAGCTCCCTCGACAGTCCCGTGGGAAACACCATATATTTT
TRBV5-6,TRBJ2-7,NA,TRBD1,CASSWRQGTYEQYF,TGTGCCAGCAGCTGGAGACAGGGGACCTACGAGCAGTACTTC
TRBV2,TRBJ2-3,NA,NA,CASRSGGTDTQYF,TGTGCCAGCAGATCAGGGGGGACAGATACGCAGTATTTT
TRBV18,TRBJ2-5,NA,TRBD2,CASSQLAGAAQETQYF,TGTGCCAGCTCACAACTAGCGGGGGCGGCCCAAGAGACCCAGTACTTC
TRBV4-3,TRBJ2-7,NA,NA,CASSQNPGALGEQYF,TGCGCCAGCAGCCAAAACCCGGGAGCCCTAGGCGAGCAGTACTTC
TRBV7-3,TRBJ1-3,NA,NA,CASSLEPGVAGNTIYF,TGTGCCAGCAGCTTAGAACCCGGGGTCGCGGGAAACACCATATATTTT
TRBV29-1,TRBJ2-1,NA,NA,CSASEGASYNEQFF,TGCAGCGCCTCGGAGGGGGCCTCCTACAATGAGCAGTTCTTC